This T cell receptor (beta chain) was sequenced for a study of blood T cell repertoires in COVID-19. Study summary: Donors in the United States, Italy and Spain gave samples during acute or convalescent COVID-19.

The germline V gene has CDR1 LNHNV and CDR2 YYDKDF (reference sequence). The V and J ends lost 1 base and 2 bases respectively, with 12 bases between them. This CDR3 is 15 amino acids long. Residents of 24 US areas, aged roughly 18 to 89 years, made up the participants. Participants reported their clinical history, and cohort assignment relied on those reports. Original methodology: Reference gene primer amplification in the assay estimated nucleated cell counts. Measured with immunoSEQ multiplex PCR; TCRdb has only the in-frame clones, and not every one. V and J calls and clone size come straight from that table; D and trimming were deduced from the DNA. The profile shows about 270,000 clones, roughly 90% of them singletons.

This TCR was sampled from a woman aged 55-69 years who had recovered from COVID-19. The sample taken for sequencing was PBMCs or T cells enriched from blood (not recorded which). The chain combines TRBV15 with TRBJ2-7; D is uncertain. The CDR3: CATSRGSMLAYEQYF. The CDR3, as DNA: TGTGCCACCAGCAGAGGAAGTATGCTAGCCTACGAGCAGTACTTC.